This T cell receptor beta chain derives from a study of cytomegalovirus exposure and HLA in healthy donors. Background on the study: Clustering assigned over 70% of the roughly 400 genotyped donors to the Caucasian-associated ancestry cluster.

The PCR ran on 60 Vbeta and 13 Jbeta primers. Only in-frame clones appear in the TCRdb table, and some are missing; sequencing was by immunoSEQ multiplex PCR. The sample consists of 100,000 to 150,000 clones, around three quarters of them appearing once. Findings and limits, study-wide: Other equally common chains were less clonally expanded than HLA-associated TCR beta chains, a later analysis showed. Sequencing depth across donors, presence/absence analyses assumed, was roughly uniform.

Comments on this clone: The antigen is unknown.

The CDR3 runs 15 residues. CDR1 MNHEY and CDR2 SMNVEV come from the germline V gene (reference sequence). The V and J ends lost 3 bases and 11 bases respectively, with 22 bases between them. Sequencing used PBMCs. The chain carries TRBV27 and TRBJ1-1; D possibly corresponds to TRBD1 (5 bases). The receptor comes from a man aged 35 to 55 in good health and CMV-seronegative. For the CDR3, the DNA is TGTGCCAGCAGTTTGGGCGTGTCAGGGTCTCAGGCGGCTTTCTTT. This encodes CASSLGVSGSQAAFF.